This entry describes one T cell receptor beta chain. Its cognate antigen is unknown. Additional DNA sequences in this sample encode the identical CDR3. Trimming removed 6 bases from V and 2 bases from J, with 11 bases in between. CDR3 length equals 13 residues. Germline V gene data show CDR1 as MNHEY and CDR2 as SMNVEV (reference sequence). Some clones are missing from TCRdb's copy, which holds only in-frame ones; the method was immunoSEQ multiplex PCR. Of fewer than 250,000 clones listed, over 75% are singletons. Separation from the 666-subject first cohort characterized the roughly 130-subject validation cohort, to which the donors belonged. This entry is derived from a study of cytomegalovirus exposure and HLA in healthy donors. Broader study findings: The study designated 160 or so TCR beta chains cytomegalovirus-associated. The TCR clusters that emerged in the first cohort tended, a later analysis found, to co-occur in the roughly 120 validation repertoires. The CMV antigen specificity of a few CMV-associated chains was confirmed through in vitro analysis.

The chain has TRBV27 and TRBJ2-7; D may be TRBD1 (6 bases). The sequencing sample was made of PBMCs. The receptor was isolated from a woman aged 18-35 years in good health and CMV-seropositive. The CDR3 loop reads CASSPDRAYEQYF. CDR3 nucleotides: TGTGCCAGCAGCCCGGACAGAGCCTACGAGCAGTACTTC.